This TCR beta chain was identified in a study of cytomegalovirus exposure and HLA in healthy donors. Overall study: An earlier analysis found 110 million or so unique TCR beta sequences from 150 million to 200 million T cells. Findings and caveats of the study: TCR beta chains associated with HLA were, in a later analysis, more clonally expanded than equally common others. Analyzed later, most CMV-associated TCR beta chains appeared HLA-restricted.

Regarding this clone: Antigen: not known.

Both 60 Vbeta primers and 13 Jbeta primers went into the PCR. Sequencing was performed with immunoSEQ multiplex PCR; in TCRdb, only in-frame clones are kept and a portion is missing. Of 150,000 to 200,000 clones in the sample, roughly 80% were seen once. The germline CDR1 and CDR2 sequences are SGDLS and YYNGEE. The CDR3 runs to 14 residues. V lost 0 bases to trimming and J lost 7 bases, with 14 bases between them. This receptor was taken from a man aged 40-50 years in good health and CMV-seropositive. Material for sequencing was PBMCs. The chain joins TRBV9 to TRBJ2-7; perhaps TRBD1 as D (6 bases). The CDR3 reads CASSVGGQGWEQYF. The CDR3 region has the DNA TGTGCCAGCAGCGTAGGAGGGCAGGGGTGGGAGCAGTACTTC. Full variable domain (missing parts from reference TRBV9 and TRBJ2-7): DSGVTQTPKHLITATGQRVTLRCSPRSGDLSVYWYQQSLDQGLQFLIQYYNGEERAKGNILERFSAQQFPDLHSELNLSSLELGDSALYFCASSVGGQGWEQYFGPGTRLTVT.